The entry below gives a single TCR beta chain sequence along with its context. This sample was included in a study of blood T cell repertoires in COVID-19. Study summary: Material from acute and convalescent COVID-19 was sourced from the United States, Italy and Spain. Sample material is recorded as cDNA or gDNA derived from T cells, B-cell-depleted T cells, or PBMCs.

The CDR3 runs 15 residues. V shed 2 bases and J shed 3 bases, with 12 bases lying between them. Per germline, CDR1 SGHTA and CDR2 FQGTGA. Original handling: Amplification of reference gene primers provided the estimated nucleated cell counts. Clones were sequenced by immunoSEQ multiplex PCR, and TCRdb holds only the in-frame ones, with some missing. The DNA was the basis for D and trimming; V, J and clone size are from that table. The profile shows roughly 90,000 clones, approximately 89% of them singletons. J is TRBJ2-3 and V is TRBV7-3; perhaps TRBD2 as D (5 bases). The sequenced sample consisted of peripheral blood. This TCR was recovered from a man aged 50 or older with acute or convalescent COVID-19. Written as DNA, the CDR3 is TGTGCCAGCAGCTTAGCTGAGGGTAGTACAGATACGCAGTATTTT. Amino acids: CASSLAEGSTDTQYF.